What follows are 18 T cell receptor beta chains derived from one specimen sequenced in a study of PD-1 blockade in mismatch repair-deficient tumors. The protocol was immunoSEQ multiplex PCR, while the TCRdb copy is restricted to in-frame clones and leaves out a portion. The sample has under 150,000 clones; around 83% are singletons. Sequencing used peripheral blood, obtained 44 weeks after starting pembrolizumab. The origin of the receptors is an adult with mismatch repair-deficient cancer.

This sequence joins TRBV10-3 and TRBJ1-5, with D tentatively TRBD1 (5 bases). CDR1 and CDR2 (germline): ENHRY, SYGVKD. The CDR3 has 14 residues. The V and J ends lost 2 bases and 7 bases respectively, with 12 bases between them. CDR3 region: CAISESQGEQPQHF. In DNA, the CDR3 is TGTGCCATCAGTGAGAGTCAGGGTGAACAGCCCCAGCATTTT.

V usage is TRBV11-3 and J usage is TRBJ2-3; D possibly uses TRBD1 or TRBD2 (7 bases each). This CDR3 spans 15 amino acids. CDR1 and CDR2 (germline): SGHNT, YENEEA. The V end lost 5 bases, the J end lost 4 bases, and 16 bases lay between the germline ends. The CDR3 region has the DNA TGTGCCAGCAGCATTCAGGGGGGGTCGGCAGATACGCAGTATTTT. Encoded protein: CASSIQGGSADTQYF.

This clone has a handful of counts. The rearrangement links TRBV5-1 to TRBJ2-7; D is uncertain. CDR1 and CDR2 from the germline V gene are SGHRS and YFSETQ. Deletions cut 1 base from V and 3 bases from J, with 11 bases between. The CDR3 contains 14 residues. In nucleotides, the CDR3 is TGCGCCAGCAGCTTGACTGAGTGCTGCTACGAGCAGTACTTC. Amino acids: CASSLTECCYEQYF.

CDR3 coding DNA: TGTGCCAGCAGCCAGAACGGTGGGGTCGAGCAGTACTTC. Translation gives CASSQNGGVEQYF. The rearrangement links TRBV28 to TRBJ2-7, with D unresolved. V lost 6 bases to trimming and J lost 6 bases, with 15 bases between them. The CDR3 consists of 13 residues. CDR1 and CDR2 from the germline V gene are MDHEN and SYDVKM.

The chain recombines TRBV28 with TRBJ2-1; a weak D match, TRBD1 (5 bases). Germline lookup yields CDR1 MDHEN and CDR2 SYDVKM. V was clipped by 5 bases and J by 7 bases, with 21 bases between them. The CDR3 covers 16 residues. The CDR3: CASSQIMRYKGNEQFF. DNA of the CDR3: TGTGCCAGCAGTCAAATTATGCGGTACAAGGGGAATGAGCAGTTCTTC. The full variable domain, with the rest looked up from reference TRBV28 and TRBJ2-1, is DVKVTQSSRYLVKRTGEKVFLECVQDMDHENMFWYRQDPGLGLRLIYFSYDVKMKEKGDIPEGYSVSREKKERFSLILESASTNQTSMYLCASSQIMRYKGNEQFFGPGTRLTVL.

The gene calls are TRBV13 and TRBJ1-2; no definite D call. Germline CDR1 and CDR2: PRHDT and FYEKMQ (reference sequence). Between the trimmed V and J ends, which lost 5 bases and 4 bases, there was a span of 17 bases. CDR3 length equals 15 residues. This CDR3 reads CASSRGSRKVYGYTF. The CDR3 DNA reads as TGTGCCAGCAGCCGGGGATCCCGAAAAGTCTATGGCTACACCTTC.

J is TRBJ2-1 and V is TRBV19; 8 bases fit TRBD2. V was clipped by 3 bases and J by 6 bases; unmatched bases: 4. Germline loops: CDR1 LNHDA, CDR2 SQIVND (reference sequence). This CDR3 region has 14 residues. Here the CDR3 DNA reads TGTGCCAGTAGTATCTCCCGGGAGGGCAATGAGCAGTTCTTC. Translated: CASSISREGNEQFF.

The CDR3, as DNA: TGTGCCAGCAGTCCACGCAAAGCAGGGGTCCAGGCCCAGTACTTC. Residues: CASSPRKAGVQAQYF. The J gene is TRBJ2-5, the V gene TRBV27, with D possibly TRBD1 on 6 matching bases. Deletions cut 5 bases from V and 9 bases from J, with 22 bases between. The CDR3 has 15 residues. From germline, CDR1 is MNHEY and CDR2 SMNVEV (reference sequence).

The V call is TRBV13, the J call TRBJ2-7, with 8 nucleotides matching TRBD1. Germline V gives CDR1 PRHDT, CDR2 FYEKMQ (reference sequence). The CDR3 loop spans 14 amino acids. Trimming removed 5 bases from V and 4 bases from J; junction bases left unmatched: 7. CDR3 sequence: CASSTRTGSYEQYF. Written as DNA, the CDR3 is TGTGCCAGCAGCACCCGGACAGGGTCGTACGAGCAGTACTTC.

The rearrangement uses TRBV5-1 and TRBJ2-7, with 9 bases lining up with TRBD1. V trimming: 3 bases; J trimming: 7 bases; junction bases outside the gene matches: 11. The CDR3 totals 15 residues. In germline, CDR1 is SGHRS, CDR2 YFSETQ. Here the CDR3 reads CASSSPGQGYHEQYF. Written as DNA, the CDR3 is TGCGCCAGCAGCTCACCGGGACAGGGTTACCATGAGCAGTACTTC.

The V and J genes are TRBV27 and TRBJ1-2; possibly TRBD1 for D (6 bases). The V gene's germline CDR1 is MNHEY and CDR2 SMNVEV (reference sequence). Trimming pared 4 bases from V and 2 bases from J, leaving 20 bases between. This CDR3 region has 17 residues. The CDR3 reads CASSWRIDRKENYGYTF. In nucleotides, the CDR3 is TGTGCCAGCAGTTGGAGGATTGACAGGAAGGAAAACTATGGCTACACCTTC.

The chain couples TRBV28 to TRBJ1-1, with 9 bases fitting TRBD1. The V gene end was trimmed by 3 bases and the J gene end by 5 bases; junction bases not matched to a gene: 4. The CDR3 has 14 amino acids. Germline CDR1 is MDHEN and CDR2 is SYDVKM. CDR3 nucleotide sequence: TGTGCCAGCAGTTTGACAGGGGGGAGGACTGAAGCTTTCTTT. Amino acids: CASSLTGGRTEAFF.

J is TRBJ2-4 and V is TRBV4-2; tentatively, D is TRBD2 (5 bases). The V end was cut by 0 bases, the J end by 0 bases, with 6 bases between. This CDR3 has 15 amino acids. Per germline, CDR1 LGHNA and CDR2 YNFKEQ. In DNA, the CDR3 is TGTGCCAGCAGCCAAGAAGGAGGAGCCAAAAACATTCAGTACTTC. Protein product: CASSQEGGAKNIQYF.

The V and J genes are TRBV18 and TRBJ1-2, with D unresolved. The CDR3 contains 15 residues. CDR1 is KGHSH, CDR2 LQKENI, per germline. Trimming left V 3 bases short and J 0 bases short, with 11 bases between. The CDR3 sequence: CASSPPNLSNYGYTF. The CDR3 nucleotides read TGTGCCAGCTCACCTCCAAACCTGTCTAACTATGGCTACACCTTC.

The chain has TRBV7-9 and TRBJ2-7, with 14 bases identical to TRBD2. This CDR3 has 14 amino acids. Trimming at V came to 5 bases and at J to 4 bases, leaving 1 base not matched to a gene. Looked up from germline, CDR1 is SEHNR and CDR2 is FQNEAQ (reference sequence). As DNA, the CDR3 is TGTGCCAGCAGCCGGACTAGCGGGAGGTACGAGCAGTACTTC. This codes for CASSRTSGRYEQYF.

The chain couples TRBV11-1 to TRBJ2-1; TRBD1 aligns across 7 bases. Germline CDR1 is SGHAT and CDR2 is FQDESV (reference sequence). The CDR3 extends over 16 amino acids. The V gene end was trimmed by 3 bases and the J gene end by 7 bases; junction bases not matched to a gene: 12. The CDR3 region has the DNA TGTGCCAGCAGCTTCGCCGGTTCAGGGGGATTGAATGAGCAGTTCTTC. Its protein is CASSFAGSGGLNEQFF.

This CDR3 reads CASRQGETGELFF. CDR3 DNA: TGTGCCAGCAGGCAGGGCGAGACCGGGGAGCTGTTTTTT. This chain uses TRBV6-1 with TRBJ2-2, with D perhaps TRBD1 (5 bases). Trimming removed 6 bases from V and 5 bases from J, with 10 bases in between. The CDR3 has 13 amino acids. The germline CDR1 and CDR2 sequences are MNHNS and SASEGT.

The chain is built from TRBV4-3 and TRBJ2-1, with 13 nucleotides matching TRBD2. CDR1 and CDR2 from the germline V gene are LGHNA and YSLEER. The ends lost 0 bases at V and 8 bases at J; junction bases unmatched: 7. The length of the CDR3 is 17 residues. CDR3 sequence: CASSQEFSTSGRHEQFF. CDR3 bases: TGCGCCAGCAGCCAAGAATTTTCGACTAGCGGGAGGCATGAGCAGTTCTTC.